A single sample gave rise to the 23 T cell receptor beta chains below, sequenced in a study of HIV-infected children after antiretroviral therapy interruption. Treatment in this sample: PENTA 11 planned treatment interruption arm or continuous ART arm. Unique molecular identifiers were included in an RNA-based 3' RACE TCR library. TCRdb ran MiXCR on the 3' RACE reads and lists one entry per CDR3 protein. Altogether over 7,000 distinct CDR3 sequences are present, roughly 15% being singletons, with the ten largest covering roughly an eighth. The sample consisted of CD45RO+ CD8+ T cells from PBMCs, pooled from several time points, taken from a donor given antiretroviral therapy, either interrupted or continuous. Subset of the sample: memory CD8+ CD45RO+ CD45RA- T cells. These receptors originate from a pool of human donors with HIV.

The rearrangement joins TRBV6-5 to TRBJ1-1; possible D gene TRBD1, 6 bases. This CDR3 is built from 15 residues. Germline V gene lookup returns CDR1 MNHEY and CDR2 SVGAGI. Trimming stripped 7 bases from V and 0 bases from J, with 15 bases between. In DNA form, the CDR3 reads TGTGCCAGCATCCCTTCAAACAGGGTGAACACTGAAGCTTTCTTT. This translates into CASIPSNRVNTEAFF.

This clonotype showed up just a few times. The genes are TRBV5-2 and TRBJ2-7; the table calls TRBD1, which could not be checked here. TRBV5-2 is classified as a pseudogene. The CDR3 contains 13 residues. The CDR3 region has the DNA TGTGCCAGCAACTTGAATAGGGGCGAAGCGCAGTACTTC. Protein: CASNLNRGEAQYF.

This clonotype appeared many times. The chain carries TRBV6-5 and TRBJ1-3; D may be TRBD1 (5 bases). CDR3 length equals 14 residues. The germline V gene encodes CDR1 MNHEY and CDR2 SVGAGI. V was trimmed by 2 bases and J by 0 bases, leaving 5 bases between them. CDR3 in DNA: TGTGCCAGCAGTTACGGGGGCTCTGGAAACACCATATATTTT. It translates to CASSYGGSGNTIYF.

This clonotype was counted ten times or more. This sequence joins TRBV6-2 or TRBV6-3 and TRBJ1-1; TRBD1 matches 7 bases. There are 13 residues in the CDR3. V lost 7 bases and J lost 3; bases outside the gene matches: 5. Looked up from germline, CDR1 is MNHEY and CDR2 is SVGEGT. CDR3 residues: CASKKGADTEAFF. CDR3 DNA: TGTGCCAGCAAAAAGGGGGCGGACACTGAAGCTTTCTTT.

By sample fraction, this clonotype is medium-sized. V and J are TRBV5-4 and TRBJ2-7; 10 positions agree with TRBD1. Germline lookup yields CDR1 SGHNT and CDR2 YYREEE (reference sequence). The CDR3 runs to 16 residues. V trimming: 3 bases; J trimming: 4 bases; junction bases outside the gene matches: 10. The CDR3 region is CASSSFDDRGLYEQYF. CDR3 nucleotide sequence: TGTGCCAGCAGCTCTTTTGACGACAGGGGGCTTTACGAGCAGTACTTC.

With respect to this clonotype: At one end, the junction sequence differs from germline, possibly due to a read error. The chain joins TRBV29-1 to TRBJ2-7; tentatively, D is TRBD2 (5 bases). Germline CDR1 and CDR2: SQVTM and ANQGSEA. The length of the CDR3 is 13 residues. CDR3 protein: CSVEWRTGYEQHF. In DNA form, the CDR3 reads TGCAGCGTTGAATGGAGGACCGGTTACGAGCAGCACTTC.

This clonotype was observed many times. The chain links TRBV5-1 to TRBJ2-4, with 7 bases matching TRBD2. The CDR3 loop spans 17 amino acids. V shed 0 bases, J shed 6 bases, and the junction held 12 bases outside the gene matches. Germline CDR1 reads SGHRS; CDR2 reads YFSETQ. The CDR3 sequence: CASSLVLGRETPNIQYF. The CDR3 DNA is TGCGCCAGCAGCTTGGTGTTGGGGCGGGAGACGCCAAACATTCAGTACTTC. Looking up the rest from reference TRBV5-1 and TRBJ2-4 gives the full variable domain: KAGVTQTPRYLIKTRGQQVTLSCSPISGHRSVSWYQQTPGQGLQFLFEYFSETQRNKGNFPGRFSGRQFSNSRSEMNVSTLELGDSALYLCASSLVLGRETPNIQYFGAGTRLSVL.

The table lists this clonotype with many counts. The V and J genes are TRBV19 and TRBJ2-7, with TRBD1 matching 7 bases. Germline V gene sequence: CDR1 LNHDA, CDR2 SQIVND (reference sequence). Trimming removed 5 bases from V and 3 bases from J; junction bases left unmatched: 4. The CDR3 consists of 13 residues. The CDR3 loop is CASSLRQGYEQYF. DNA for the CDR3: TGTGCCAGTAGTCTCCGACAGGGCTACGAGCAGTACTTC.

The table lists this clonotype with many counts. The CDR3 DNA is TGCGCCAGCAGTGATTGGGGCCGAGAGACCCAGTACTTC. It translates to CASSDWGRETQYF. V gene TRBV10-1 combines with J gene TRBJ2-5; tentatively, D is TRBD1 (5 bases). The V and J ends lost 3 bases and 4 bases respectively, with 9 bases between them. The CDR3 contains 13 residues. Germline V gene sequence: CDR1 WNHNN, CDR2 SYGVQD (reference sequence).

The chain combines TRBV5-1 with TRBJ2-3; no clear D. The germline gives CDR1 SGHRS, CDR2 YFSETQ. There are 13 residues in the CDR3. Trimming left V 4 bases short and J 4 bases short, with 10 bases between. The CDR3 DNA reads as TGCGCCAGCAGCAGCTCTCGGGCAGATACGCAGTATTTT. This gives the protein CASSSSRADTQYF.

This clonotype has a count of ten or more. An end of the junction differs from the germline gene, which may be a read error. The chain is built from TRBV9 and TRBJ1-1; D gene unclear. The germline V gene encodes CDR1 SGDLS and CDR2 YYNGEE. CDR3 size: 14 residues. The CDR3 is CASSVDQTDTEASF. As DNA, the CDR3 is TGTGCCAGCAGCGTAGACCAAACCGACACTGAAGCTTCCTTT.

Many counts were recorded for this clonotype. The V call is TRBV13, the J call TRBJ2-1, with D hard to call. The CDR3 loop spans 11 amino acids. Deletions cut 1 base from V and 9 bases from J, with 4 bases between. Per germline, CDR1 PRHDT and CDR2 FYEKMQ (reference sequence). The CDR3 DNA sequence: TGTGCCAGCAGCTTAGAGGGTGAGCAGTTCTTC. This encodes CASSLEGEQFF.

The chain is built from TRBV18 and TRBJ1-1, with D hard to call. The CDR3 runs to 15 residues. V was cut by 0 bases and J by 0 bases, with 8 bases left in between. Germline V gene sequence: CDR1 KGHSH, CDR2 LQKENI. This CDR3 reads CASSPPRIMNTEAFF. CDR3 DNA sequence: TGTGCCAGCTCACCACCGCGGATAATGAACACTGAAGCTTTCTTT.

This clonotype was recorded at least ten times. The chain carries TRBV11-2 and TRBJ1-5, with D uncertain. From germline, CDR1 is SGHAT and CDR2 FQNNGV. The CDR3 loop spans 13 amino acids. The germline V and J ends were trimmed by 4 bases and 9 bases, with 13 bases remaining between them. CDR3 DNA sequence: TGTGCCAGCAGCTCCGGACCCTGGGCGCCCCAGCATTTT. Amino acids: CASSSGPWAPQHF. Looking up the rest from reference TRBV11-2 and TRBJ1-5 gives the full variable domain: EAGVAQSPRYKIIEKRQSVAFWCNPISGHATLYWYQQILGQGPKLLIQFQNNGVVDDSQLPKDRFSAERLKGVDSTLKIQPAKLEDSAVYLCASSSGPWAPQHFGDGTRLSIL.

The sample holds many counts of this clonotype. The rearrangement links TRBV29-1 to TRBJ2-1; 9 bases are a match to TRBD2. Germline assignment: CDR1 SQVTM and CDR2 ANQGSEA. The CDR3 consists of 15 residues. V lost 5 bases to trimming and J lost 5 bases; unmatched junction nucleotides: 10. This chain's CDR3 is CSVKPGLATNNEQFF. The CDR3 DNA is TGCAGCGTTAAACCCGGACTAGCGACGAACAATGAGCAGTTCTTC.

This clonotype was picked up many times. The CDR3 DNA reads as TGTGCCAGCACCATAGAGGCCACCGATCTCGAAGCTTTCTTT. It codes for CASTIEATDLEAFF. J is TRBJ1-1 and V is TRBV12-3 or TRBV12-4, with unresolved D. The CDR3 covers 14 residues. V lost 7 bases, J lost 8 bases, and 20 bases lay in between.

This clonotype qualifies as medium-sized. This chain links TRBV6-2 or TRBV6-3 with TRBJ2-5, with no clear D. The CDR3 contains 13 residues. The germline CDR1 and CDR2 sequences are MNHEY and SVGEGT. V lost 6 bases, J lost 1 base, and 9 bases lay in between. CDR3 DNA: TGTGCCAGCAGCCCCTCGGCCCAAGAGACCCAGTACTTC. Amino acid sequence: CASSPSAQETQYF.

This rearrangement joins TRBV29-1 to TRBJ2-1; D possibly matches TRBD1 or TRBD2 (6 bases each). The CDR3 is 13 residues long. CDR1 SQVTM and CDR2 ANQGSEA come from the germline V gene. Trimming left V 7 bases short and J 6 bases short, with 16 bases between. CDR3: CSAGGLFLNEQFF. CDR3 coding DNA: TGCAGCGCCGGGGGCCTGTTTCTCAATGAGCAGTTCTTC.

The rearrangement uses TRBV4-2 and TRBJ2-7; TRBD1 is a possible D gene (6 bases). The V gene's germline CDR1 is LGHNA and CDR2 YNFKEQ. V lost 0 bases, J lost 3 bases, and 15 bases lay in between. CDR3 size: 16 residues. This chain's CDR3 is CASSQDSAGAHYEQYF. The CDR3 nucleotides read TGTGCCAGCAGCCAAGATTCGGCAGGGGCCCACTACGAGCAGTACTTC.

This clonotype rates as medium-sized. The chain links TRBV11-3 to TRBJ2-3, with 13 nucleotides matching TRBD2. This CDR3 contains 16 residues. With V trimmed by 6 bases and J by 2 bases, 5 bases remained unmatched. Germline-derived CDR1 and CDR2 are SGHNT and YENEEA. As DNA, the CDR3 is TGTGCCAGCAGTACCGGGACTAGCGGGACCACAGATACGCAGTATTTT. Its protein is CASSTGTSGTTDTQYF.

The table lists this clonotype with many counts. The rearrangement joins TRBV20-1 to TRBJ2-5; a weak D match, TRBD2 (5 bases). Germline CDR1 is DFQATT and CDR2 is SNEGSKA (reference sequence). CDR3 length: 14 amino acids. Trimming took off 1 base at V and 5 bases at J, with 14 bases between the two ends. CDR3 sequence (DNA): TGCAGTGCTAGAGCTGGACTCGTACGGGAGACCCAGTACTTC. This gives the protein CSARAGLVRETQYF.

CDR3 in DNA: TGTGCCAGTAGTATAGTTGACGAAAAACTGTTTTTT. Translation gives CASSIVDEKLFF. This chain uses TRBV19 with TRBJ1-4; D unclear. Trimming stripped 1 base from V and 8 bases from J, with 5 bases between. The CDR3 is 12 amino acids. Per the germline V gene, CDR1 is LNHDA and CDR2 is SQIVND (reference sequence).

In this sample, this clonotype is medium-sized. The V call is TRBV14, the J call TRBJ1-6; D remains ambiguous. The V end lost 1 base, the J end lost 0 bases, and 19 bases lay between the germline ends. Per the germline V gene, CDR1 is SGHDN and CDR2 is FVKESK. The CDR3 contains 20 residues. CDR3 sequence reads: CASSQGSSGTVSSYNSPLHF. The CDR3 bases are TGTGCCAGCAGCCAAGGCAGTTCCGGAACTGTTAGCTCCTATAATTCACCCCTCCACTTT. Filled out from reference TRBV14 and TRBJ1-6, the complete variable domain reads EAGVTQFPSHSVIEKGQTVTLRCDPISGHDNLYWYRRVMGKEIKFLLHFVKESKQDESGMPNNRFLAERTGGTYSTLKVQPAELEDSGVYFCASSQGSSGTVSSYNSPLHFGNGTRLTVT.